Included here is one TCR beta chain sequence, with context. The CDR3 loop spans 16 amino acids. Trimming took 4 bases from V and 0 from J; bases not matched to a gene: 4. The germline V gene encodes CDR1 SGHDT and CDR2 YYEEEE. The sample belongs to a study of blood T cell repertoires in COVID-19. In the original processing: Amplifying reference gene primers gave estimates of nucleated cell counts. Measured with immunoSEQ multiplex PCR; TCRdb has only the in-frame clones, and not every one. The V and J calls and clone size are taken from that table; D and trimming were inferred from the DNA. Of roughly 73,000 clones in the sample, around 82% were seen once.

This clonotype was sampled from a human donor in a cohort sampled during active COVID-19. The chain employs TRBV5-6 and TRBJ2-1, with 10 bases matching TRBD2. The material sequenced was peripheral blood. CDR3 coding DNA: TGTGCCAGCAGCCGCCGGACTAGCGGCTCCTACAATGAGCAGTTCTTC. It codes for CASSRRTSGSYNEQFF. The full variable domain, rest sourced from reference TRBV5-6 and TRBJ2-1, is DAGVTQSPTHLIKTRGQQVTLRCSPKSGHDTVSWYQQALGQGPQFIFQYYEEEERQRGNFPDRFSGHQFPNYSSELNVNALLLGDSALYLCASSRRTSGSYNEQFFGPGTRLTVL.